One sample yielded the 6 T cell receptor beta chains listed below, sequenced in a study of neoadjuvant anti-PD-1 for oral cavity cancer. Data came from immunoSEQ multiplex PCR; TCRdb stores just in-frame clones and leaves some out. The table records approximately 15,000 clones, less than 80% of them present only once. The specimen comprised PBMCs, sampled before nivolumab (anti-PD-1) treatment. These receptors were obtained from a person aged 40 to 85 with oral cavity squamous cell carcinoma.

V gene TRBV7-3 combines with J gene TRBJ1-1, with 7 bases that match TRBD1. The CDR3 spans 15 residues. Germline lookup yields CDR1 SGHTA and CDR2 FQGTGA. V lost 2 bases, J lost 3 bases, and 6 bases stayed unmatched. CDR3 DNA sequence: TGTGCCAGCAGCTTAGACAGGGTTGGGGACACTGAAGCTTTCTTT. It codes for CASSLDRVGDTEAFF.

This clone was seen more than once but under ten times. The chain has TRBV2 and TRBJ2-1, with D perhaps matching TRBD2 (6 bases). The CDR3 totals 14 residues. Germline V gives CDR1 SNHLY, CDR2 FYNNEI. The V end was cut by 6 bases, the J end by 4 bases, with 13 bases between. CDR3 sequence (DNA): TGTGCCAGCAGGCAATTACTAGCTTACAATGAGCAGTTCTTC. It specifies CASRQLLAYNEQFF.

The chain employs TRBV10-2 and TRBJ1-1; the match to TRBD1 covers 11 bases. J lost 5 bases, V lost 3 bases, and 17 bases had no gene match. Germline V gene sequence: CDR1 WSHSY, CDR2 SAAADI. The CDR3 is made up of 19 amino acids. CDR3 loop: CASSDPSDPGTGGGTEAFF. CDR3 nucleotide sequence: TGCGCCAGCAGTGATCCCAGCGATCCCGGGACAGGGGGAGGTACTGAAGCTTTCTTT.

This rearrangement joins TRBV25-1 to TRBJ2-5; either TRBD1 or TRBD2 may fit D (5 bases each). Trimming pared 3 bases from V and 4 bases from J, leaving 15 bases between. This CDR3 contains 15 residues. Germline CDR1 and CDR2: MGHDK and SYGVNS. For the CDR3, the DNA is TGTGCCAGCAGTGAGTCTGGGGGTCTGGGAGAGACCCAGTACTTC. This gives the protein CASSESGGLGETQYF.

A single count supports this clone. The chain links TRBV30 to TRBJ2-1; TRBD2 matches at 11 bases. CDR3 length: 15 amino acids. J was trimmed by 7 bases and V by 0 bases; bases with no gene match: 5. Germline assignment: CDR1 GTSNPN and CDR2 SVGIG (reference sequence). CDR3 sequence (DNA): TGTGCCTGGAGTGTAATAGCGGGGGGGTATAATGAGCAGTTCTTC. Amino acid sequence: CAWSVIAGGYNEQFF.

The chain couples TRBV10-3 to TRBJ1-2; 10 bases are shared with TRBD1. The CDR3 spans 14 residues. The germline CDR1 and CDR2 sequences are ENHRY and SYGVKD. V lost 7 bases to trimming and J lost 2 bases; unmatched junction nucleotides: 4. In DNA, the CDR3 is TGTGCCATCAAAGGGACAGGGGTAAACTATGGCTACACCTTC. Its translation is CAIKGTGVNYGYTF.